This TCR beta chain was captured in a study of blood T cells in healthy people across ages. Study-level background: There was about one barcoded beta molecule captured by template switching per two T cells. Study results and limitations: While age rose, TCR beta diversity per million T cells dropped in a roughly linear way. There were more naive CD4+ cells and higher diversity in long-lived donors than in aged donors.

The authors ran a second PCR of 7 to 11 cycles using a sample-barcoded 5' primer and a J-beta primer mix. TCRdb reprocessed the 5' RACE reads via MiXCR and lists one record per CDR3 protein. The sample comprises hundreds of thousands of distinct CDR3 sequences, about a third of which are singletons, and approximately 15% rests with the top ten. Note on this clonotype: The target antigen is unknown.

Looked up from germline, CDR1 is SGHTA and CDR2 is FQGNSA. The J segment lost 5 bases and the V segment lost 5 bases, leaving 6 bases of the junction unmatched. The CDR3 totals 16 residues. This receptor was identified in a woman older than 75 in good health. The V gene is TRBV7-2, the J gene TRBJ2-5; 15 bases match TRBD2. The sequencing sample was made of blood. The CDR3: CASSPGTSGRSETQYF. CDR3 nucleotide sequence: TGTGCCAGCAGCCCCGGGACTAGCGGGAGGTCCGAGACCCAGTACTTC. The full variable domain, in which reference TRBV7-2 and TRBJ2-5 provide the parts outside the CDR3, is GAGVSQSPSNKVTEKGKDVELRCDPISGHTALYWYRQSLGQGLEFLIYFQGNSAPDKSGLPSDRFSAERTGGSVSTLTIQRTQQEDSAVYLCASSPGTSGRSETQYFGPGTRLLVL.